These T cell receptor beta chains were read from a single sample in a study of Tregs in tolerant kidney transplant recipients. Clones were read by immunoSEQ multiplex PCR, and TCRdb kept only the in-frame ones, dropping some. The data show tens of thousands of clones, with 80% to 95% seen just once and approximately 0.5% held by the top ten. This specimen consisted of CD4+ T cells from blood, obtained before the transplant. Receptors were obtained from a human donor who received a combined kidney and bone marrow transplant. CDR3s leave out the opening cysteine and the closing phenylalanine or tryptophan.

v_gene	j_gene	CDR3aa
TRBV4-3	TRBJ2-2	ASSPQGAASTGELF
TRBV14	TRBJ2-2	ASSTQGPGELF
TRBV9	TRBJ2-7	ASSVGGTSGTYEQY
TRBV4-2	TRBJ2-2	ASSRGGEGGELF
TRBV4-3	TRBJ2-3	ASSQVSLDTDTQY
TRBV5-6	TRBJ2-7	ASSLSGTISYEQY
TRBV9	TRBJ1-3	ASSPLGLANSGNTIY
TRBV15	TRBJ2-2	ATSRGAQNTGELF
TRBV7-9	TRBJ2-1	ASSPSGAGNEQF
TRBV11-3	TRBJ2-1	ASSLDPSGSYNEQF
TRBV19	TRBJ1-2	ASSIDRLYYGYT
TRBV27	TRBJ2-1	ASSSQNRGNEQF
TRBV6-1	TRBJ1-1	ASRIREYTEAF
TRBV7-9	TRBJ2-7	ASSLAFGVGEQY
TRBV11-3	TRBJ2-7	ASSFNRGSYEQY
TRBV9	TRBJ1-5	ASSGGSGNQPQH
TRBV18	TRBJ1-5	ASSPTGGGQPQH
TRBV2	TRBJ2-7	ASSVDRGREQY
TRBV2	TRBJ1-2	ASVTVVGYT
TRBV28	TRBJ2-7	ASSGTGLSQY
TRBV5-1	TRBJ1-5	ASSPGQTNQPQH
TRBV29-1	TRBJ1-1	SVVGTENTEAF
TRBV7-3	TRBJ2-7	ASSVGLAGAHEQY
TRBV7-2	TRBJ2-1	ASSSPRGIGEQF
TRBV28	TRBJ2-7	ASRRTGVGEQY
TRBV28	TRBJ1-2	ASTRGQGVYGYT
TRBV7-2	TRBJ2-1	ASSSDRAVYNEQF
TRBV4-1	TRBJ1-2	ASSLRQGEGYGYT
TRBV5-5	TRBJ2-2	ASSLGQFTGELF
TRBV5-4	TRBJ2-2	ASSLGTVQTGELF
TRBV4-3	TRBJ2-1	ASSPGTGRNEQF
TRBV14	TRBJ2-1	ASSQGAHGLAGGSNEQF
TRBV5-1	TRBJ1-3	ASSLEPVGSGNTIY
TRBV7-3	TRBJ2-2	ASSLTNYGDSNTGELF
TRBV7-3	TRBJ2-1	ASSGGRYNEQF
TRBV5-4	TRBJ1-6	ASSSAGQGIGISPLH
TRBV27	TRBJ2-3	ASSWGTGGSTDTQY
TRBV14	TRBJ2-3	ASSQPRDRSTDTQY
TRBV18	TRBJ1-5	ASSLIADRGGNQPQH
TRBV30	TRBJ1-2	AWRRGQNYGYT
TRBV5-4	TRBJ2-7	ASSLELETYEQY